This entry lists 5 T cell receptor beta chains sequenced from one sample in a study of CD8 T cells in ankylosing spondylitis. MiXCR, run by TCRdb on the 5' RACE reads, gives a single entry per CDR3 protein. The table lists about 100,000 distinct CDR3 sequences, about 9.1% of them singletons. Sequenced: blood, either unsorted or a sorted T cell fraction (not recorded which). The source of these receptors is a male donor with ankylosing spondylitis or in good health (not recorded which).

Regarding this clonotype: A much more abundant neighbour one base away suggests this may be a read error. V gene TRBV12-1 combines with J gene TRBJ2-3. TRBV12-1 is shown as a pseudogene. The CDR3 spans 13 residues. Written as DNA, the CDR3 is TGTGCCAACTCACCTACCCCCACAGATACGCAGTATTTT. It translates to CANSPTPTDTQYF.

This clonotype was picked up many times. This rearrangement joins TRBV18 to TRBJ2-2; D ambiguous. The V end lost 2 bases, the J end lost 7 bases, and 14 bases lay between the germline ends. Germline V gene data show CDR1 as KGHSH and CDR2 as LQKENI. The CDR3 runs to 15 residues. CDR3 loop: CASSPRTTHGGELFF. Written as DNA, the CDR3 is TGTGCCAGCTCACCAAGGACGACACACGGCGGGGAGCTGTTTTTT.

V usage is TRBV2 and J usage is TRBJ2-6; D is unclear. In germline, CDR1 is SNHLY, CDR2 FYNNEI. This CDR3 contains 18 residues. The V and J ends lost 10 bases and 3 bases respectively, with 25 bases between them. CDR3 DNA sequence: TGTGCCATCTGTTTAGATCGCGGCTTCCCTAGTGGGGCCAACGTCCTGACTTTC. Translated: CAICLDRGFPSGANVLTF.

This clonotype was observed at least ten times. The rearrangement uses TRBV5-1 and TRBJ2-5; 7 positions match TRBD1. V lost 4 bases to trimming and J lost 7 bases; unmatched junction nucleotides: 13. The CDR3 totals 15 residues. CDR1 SGHRS and CDR2 YFSETQ come from the germline V gene. The CDR3 bases are TGCGCCAGCAGCCCGGGTGGGACAGAGAGGGGGACCCAGTACTTC. Amino acids: CASSPGGTERGTQYF.

This clonotype occurred many times. The V call is TRBV29-1, the J call TRBJ1-3; D remains unclear. CDR1 is SQVTM, CDR2 ANQGSEA, per germline. Deletions cut 3 bases from V and 2 bases from J, with 11 bases between. CDR3 length: 14 residues. Here the CDR3 reads CSVDVGSPGNTIYF. The CDR3 region has the DNA TGCAGCGTTGACGTCGGGAGCCCTGGAAACACCATATATTTT.